Detailed here is one TCR beta chain. Its antigen is undetermined. The record originates from a study of T cells in localized non-small cell lung cancer. The repertoire was sequenced with immunoSEQ multiplex PCR; TCRdb's copy has only in-frame clones and lacks some. The table lists some 40,000 clones, 85% to 95% of them singletons, with roughly 6.9% in the top ten. V dropped 0 bases and J dropped 6 bases, with 3 bases sitting between them. In germline, CDR1 is SGDLS, CDR2 YYNGEE. The CDR3 consists of 11 residues. Overall study results and limits: Clonality of T cells reached its maximum in uninvolved adjacent lung, surpassing tumor. In adjacent lung appeared a median approximately 57 of the top 100 tumor clones. Heterogeneity cannot be ruled out, as sequencing used one tumor region only.

This TCR came from a female donor older than 55 with stage I lung adenocarcinoma. The rearrangement links TRBV9 to TRBJ1-1; D is unclear. This sample comprised peripheral blood, obtained before any cancer treatment. This CDR3 is CASSVEPEAFF. In DNA, the CDR3 is TGTGCCAGCAGCGTAGAGCCTGAAGCTTTCTTT. Combining the CDR3 with reference TRBV9 and TRBJ1-1 gives the whole variable domain DSGVTQTPKHLITATGQRVTLRCSPRSGDLSVYWYQQSLDQGLQFLIQYYNGEERAKGNILERFSAQQFPDLHSELNLSSLELGDSALYFCASSVEPEAFFGQGTRLTVV.